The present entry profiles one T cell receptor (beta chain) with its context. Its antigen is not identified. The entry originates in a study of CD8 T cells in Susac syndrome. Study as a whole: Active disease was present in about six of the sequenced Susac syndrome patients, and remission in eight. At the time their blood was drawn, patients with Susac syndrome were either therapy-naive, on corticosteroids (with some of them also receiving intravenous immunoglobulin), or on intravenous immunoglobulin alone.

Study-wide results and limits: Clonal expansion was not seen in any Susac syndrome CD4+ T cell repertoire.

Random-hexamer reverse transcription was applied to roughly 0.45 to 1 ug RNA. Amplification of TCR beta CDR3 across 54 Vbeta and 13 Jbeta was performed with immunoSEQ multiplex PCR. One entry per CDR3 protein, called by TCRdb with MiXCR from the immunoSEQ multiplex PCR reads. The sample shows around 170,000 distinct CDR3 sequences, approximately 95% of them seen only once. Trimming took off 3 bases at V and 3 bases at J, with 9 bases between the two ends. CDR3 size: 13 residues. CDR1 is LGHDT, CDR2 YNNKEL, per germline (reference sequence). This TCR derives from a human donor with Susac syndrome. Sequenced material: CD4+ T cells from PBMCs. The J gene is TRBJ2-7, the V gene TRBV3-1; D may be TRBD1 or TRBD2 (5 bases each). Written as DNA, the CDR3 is TGTGCCAGCAGCCACCCAGGGAGCTACGAGCAGTACTTC. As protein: CASSHPGSYEQYF.